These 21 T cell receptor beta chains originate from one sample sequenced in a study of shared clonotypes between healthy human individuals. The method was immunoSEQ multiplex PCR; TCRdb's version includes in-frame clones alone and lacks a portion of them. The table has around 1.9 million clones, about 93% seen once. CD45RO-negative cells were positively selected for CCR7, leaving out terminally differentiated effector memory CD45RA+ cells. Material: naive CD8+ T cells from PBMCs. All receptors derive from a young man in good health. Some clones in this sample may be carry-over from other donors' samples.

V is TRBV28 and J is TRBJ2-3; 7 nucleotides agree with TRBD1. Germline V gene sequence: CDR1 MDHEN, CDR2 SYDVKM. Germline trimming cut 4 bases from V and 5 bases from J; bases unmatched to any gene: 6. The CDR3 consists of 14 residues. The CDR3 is CASSSWTGRDTQYF. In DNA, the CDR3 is TGTGCCAGCAGTTCCTGGACAGGACGAGATACGCAGTATTTT.

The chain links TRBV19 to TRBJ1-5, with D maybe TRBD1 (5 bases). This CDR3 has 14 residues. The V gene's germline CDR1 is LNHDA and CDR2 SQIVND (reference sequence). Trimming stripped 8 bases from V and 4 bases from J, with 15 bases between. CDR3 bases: TGTGCCAGTGGGACTCGGACGGTGAATCAGCCCCAGCATTTT. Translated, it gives CASGTRTVNQPQHF.

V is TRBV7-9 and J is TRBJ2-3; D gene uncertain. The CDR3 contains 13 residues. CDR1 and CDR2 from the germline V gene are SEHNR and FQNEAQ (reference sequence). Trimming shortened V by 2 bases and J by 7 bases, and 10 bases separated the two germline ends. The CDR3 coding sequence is TGTGCCAGCAGCTTAACTCGATCGAATACGCAGTATTTT. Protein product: CASSLTRSNTQYF. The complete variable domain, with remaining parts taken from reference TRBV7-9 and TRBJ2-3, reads DTGVSQNPRHKITKRGQNVTFRCDPISEHNRLYWYRQTLGQGPEFLTYFQNEAQLEKSRLLSDRFSAERPKGSFSTLEIQRTEQGDSAMYLCASSLTRSNTQYFGPGTRLTVL.

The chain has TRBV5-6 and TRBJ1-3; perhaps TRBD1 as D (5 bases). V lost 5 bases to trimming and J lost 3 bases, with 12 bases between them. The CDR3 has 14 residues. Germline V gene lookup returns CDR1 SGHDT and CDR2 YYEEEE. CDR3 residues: CASSAGGRGNTIYF. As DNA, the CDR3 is TGTGCCAGCAGTGCTGGGGGTCGTGGAAACACCATATATTTT.

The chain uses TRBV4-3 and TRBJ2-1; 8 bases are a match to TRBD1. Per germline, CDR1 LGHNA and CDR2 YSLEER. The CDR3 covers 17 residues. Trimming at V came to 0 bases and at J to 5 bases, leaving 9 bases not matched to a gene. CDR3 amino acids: CASSQDFNQGAHNEQFF. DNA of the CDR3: TGCGCCAGCAGCCAAGATTTCAACCAGGGGGCCCACAATGAGCAGTTCTTC.

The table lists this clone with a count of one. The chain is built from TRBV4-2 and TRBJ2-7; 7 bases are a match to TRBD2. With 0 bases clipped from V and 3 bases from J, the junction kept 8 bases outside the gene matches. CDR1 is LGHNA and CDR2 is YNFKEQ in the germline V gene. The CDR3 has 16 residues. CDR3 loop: CASSQDRASGHYEQYF. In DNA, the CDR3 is TGTGCCAGCAGCCAAGATCGGGCTAGCGGTCACTACGAGCAGTACTTC.

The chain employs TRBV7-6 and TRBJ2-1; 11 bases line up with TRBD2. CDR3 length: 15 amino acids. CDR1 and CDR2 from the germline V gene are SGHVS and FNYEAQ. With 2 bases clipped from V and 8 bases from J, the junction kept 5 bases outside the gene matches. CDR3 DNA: TGTGCCAGCAGCTTACGACTAGCGGGGTGGTATGAGCAGTTCTTC. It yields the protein CASSLRLAGWYEQFF.

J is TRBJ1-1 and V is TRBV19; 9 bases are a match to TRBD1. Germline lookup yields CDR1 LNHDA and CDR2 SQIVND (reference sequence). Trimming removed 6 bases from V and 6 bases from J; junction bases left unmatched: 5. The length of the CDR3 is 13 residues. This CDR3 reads CASREDRGAEAFF. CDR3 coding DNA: TGTGCCAGTAGGGAGGACAGGGGCGCTGAAGCTTTCTTT.

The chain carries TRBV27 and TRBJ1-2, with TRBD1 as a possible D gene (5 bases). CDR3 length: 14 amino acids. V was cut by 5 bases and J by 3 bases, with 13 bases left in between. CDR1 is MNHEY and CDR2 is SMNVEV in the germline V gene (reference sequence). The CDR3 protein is CASSPSYRYYGYTF. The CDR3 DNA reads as TGTGCCAGCAGTCCGTCGTACAGGTACTATGGCTACACCTTC.

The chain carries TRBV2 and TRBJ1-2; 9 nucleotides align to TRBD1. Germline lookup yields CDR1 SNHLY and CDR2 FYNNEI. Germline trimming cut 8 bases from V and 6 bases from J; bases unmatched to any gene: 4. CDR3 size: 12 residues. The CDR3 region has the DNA TGTGCCAGCGGGGGACAGGGCAATGGCTACACCTTC. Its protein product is CASGGQGNGYTF.

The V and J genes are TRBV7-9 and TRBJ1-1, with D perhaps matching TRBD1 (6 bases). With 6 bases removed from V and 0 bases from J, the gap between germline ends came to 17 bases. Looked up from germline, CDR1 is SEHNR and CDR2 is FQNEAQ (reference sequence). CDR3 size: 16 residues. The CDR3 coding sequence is TGTGCCAGCAGATCAACAGGGTTAATCATGAACACTGAAGCTTTCTTT. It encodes CASRSTGLIMNTEAFF.

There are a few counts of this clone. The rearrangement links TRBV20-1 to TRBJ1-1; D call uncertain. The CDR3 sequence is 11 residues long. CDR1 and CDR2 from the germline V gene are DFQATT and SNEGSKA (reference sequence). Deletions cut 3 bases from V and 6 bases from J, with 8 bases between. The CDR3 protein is CSASGHPEAFF. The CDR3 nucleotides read TGCAGTGCTAGCGGGCACCCTGAAGCTTTCTTT.

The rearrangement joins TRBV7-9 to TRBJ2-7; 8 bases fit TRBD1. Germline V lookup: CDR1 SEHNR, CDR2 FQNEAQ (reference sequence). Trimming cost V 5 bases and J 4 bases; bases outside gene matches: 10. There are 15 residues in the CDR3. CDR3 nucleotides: TGTGCCAGCAGCGGGGACGGCAGGGGGCTATACGAGCAGTACTTC. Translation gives CASSGDGRGLYEQYF.

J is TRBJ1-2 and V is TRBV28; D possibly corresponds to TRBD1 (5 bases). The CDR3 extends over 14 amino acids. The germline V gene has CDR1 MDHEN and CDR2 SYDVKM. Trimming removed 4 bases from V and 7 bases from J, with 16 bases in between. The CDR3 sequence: CASSSRGPRRGYTF. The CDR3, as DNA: TGTGCCAGCAGTTCCCGGGGCCCCCGACGTGGCTACACCTTC.

CDR3 amino acids: CASGPGQGTDTQYF. In nucleotides, the CDR3 is TGTGCTAGTGGGCCAGGACAGGGCACAGATACGCAGTATTTT. V and J are TRBV12-5 and TRBJ2-3, with TRBD1 matching 7 bases. The CDR3 has 14 amino acids. Germline assignment: CDR1 LGHNT and CDR2 FRNRAP. V lost 6 bases and J lost 1; bases outside the gene matches: 4.

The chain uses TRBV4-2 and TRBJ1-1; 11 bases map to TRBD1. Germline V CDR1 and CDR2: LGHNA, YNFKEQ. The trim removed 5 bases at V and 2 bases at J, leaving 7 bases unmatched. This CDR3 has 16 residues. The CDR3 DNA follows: TGTGCCAGCAGCGCTCGGACAGGGGGCTTAAACACTGAAGCTTTCTTT. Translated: CASSARTGGLNTEAFF.

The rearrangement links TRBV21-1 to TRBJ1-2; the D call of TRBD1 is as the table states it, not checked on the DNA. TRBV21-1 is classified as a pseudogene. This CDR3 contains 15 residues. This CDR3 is CASSHGSAIQDGYTF. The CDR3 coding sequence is TGTGCCAGCAGCCACGGATCCGCAATTCAGGATGGCTACACCTTC.

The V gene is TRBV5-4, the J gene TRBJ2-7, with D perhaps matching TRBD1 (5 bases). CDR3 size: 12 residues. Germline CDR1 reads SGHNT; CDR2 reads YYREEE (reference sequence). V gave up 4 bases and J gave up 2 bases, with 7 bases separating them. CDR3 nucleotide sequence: TGTGCCAGCAGCGAAGGGGCCTACGAGCAGTACTTC. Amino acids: CASSEGAYEQYF.

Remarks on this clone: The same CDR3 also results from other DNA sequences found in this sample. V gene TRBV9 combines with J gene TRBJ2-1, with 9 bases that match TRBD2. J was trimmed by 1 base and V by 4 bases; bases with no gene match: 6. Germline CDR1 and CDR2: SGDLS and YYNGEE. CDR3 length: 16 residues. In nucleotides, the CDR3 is TGTGCCAGCAGCCCCCCCAGCGGGAGGTCCTACAATGAGCAGTTCTTC. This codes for CASSPPSGRSYNEQFF.

The CDR3 DNA sequence: TGCGCCAGCAGCACAACCGGGACAGGAGCCTACGAGCAGTACTTC. Translated: CASSTTGTGAYEQYF. The chain is built from TRBV5-1 and TRBJ2-7, with 8 bases fitting TRBD1. The CDR3 spans 15 residues. CDR1 is SGHRS, CDR2 YFSETQ, per germline. The trim removed 4 bases at V and 2 bases at J, leaving 8 bases unmatched.

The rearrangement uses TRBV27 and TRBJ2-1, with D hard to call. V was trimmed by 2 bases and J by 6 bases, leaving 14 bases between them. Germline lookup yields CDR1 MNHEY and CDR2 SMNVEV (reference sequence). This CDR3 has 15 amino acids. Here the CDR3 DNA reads TGTGCCAGCAGTTTAAGAGGCACCCAAAGCAATGAGCAGTTCTTC. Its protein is CASSLRGTQSNEQFF.